This TCR beta chain derives from a study of T cell responses to AZD1222 COVID-19 vaccine. TCRdb's table, derived via immunoSEQ multiplex PCR, lists solely in-frame clones and lacks some. The sample includes more than 95,000 clones, roughly 87% of them seen just once. As regards this clone: Its antigen is unidentified.

CDR1 is SGHVS and CDR2 is FQNEAQ in the germline V gene. Trimming stripped 0 bases from V and 5 bases from J, with 7 bases between. The CDR3 is 13 amino acids. Findings and caveats of the study: Variant regions that are unmutated are reportedly the target of nearly half of spike-specific TCRs. The CD4 TCRs associated with vaccination extended across spike and predominated at 160-218 and 743-854. Clonal diversity may have been underestimated in mostly white British donors.

The clonotype was recovered from an adult in good health. The rearrangement joins TRBV7-8 to TRBJ1-2; no clear D. This sample comprised peripheral blood, obtained on day 0 of AZD1222 vaccination. CDR3 amino acids: CASSLAGGYGYTF. In DNA, the CDR3 is TGTGCCAGCAGCTTAGCGGGCGGGTATGGCTACACCTTC.